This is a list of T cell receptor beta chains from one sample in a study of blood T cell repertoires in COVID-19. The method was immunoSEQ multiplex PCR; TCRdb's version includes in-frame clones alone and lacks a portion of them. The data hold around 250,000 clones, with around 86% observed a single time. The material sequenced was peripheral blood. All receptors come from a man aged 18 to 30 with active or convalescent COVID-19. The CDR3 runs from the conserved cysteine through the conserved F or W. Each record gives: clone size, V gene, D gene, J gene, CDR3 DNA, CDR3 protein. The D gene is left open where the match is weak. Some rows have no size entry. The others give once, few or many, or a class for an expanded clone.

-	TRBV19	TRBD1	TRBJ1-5	TGTGCCAGTAGTATCGGAGGGGGCATCAATCAGCCCCAGCATTTT	CASSIGGGINQPQHF
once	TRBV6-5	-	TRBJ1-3	TGTGCCAGCAGTTATAGTACAGGCTCTGGAAACACCATATATTTT	CASSYSTGSGNTIYF
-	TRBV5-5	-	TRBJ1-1	TGTGCCAGCAGCGGTGGACAGCGCTACACTGAAGCTTTCTTT	CASSGGQRYTEAFF
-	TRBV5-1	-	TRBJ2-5	TGCGCCAGCAGCTTGGGGGGAGAGCGGACTTCGCGAACCCAGTACTTC	CASSLGGERTSRTQYF
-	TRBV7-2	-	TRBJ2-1	TGTGCCAGCAGCCAGGGTAGGTGGTATGAGCAGTTCTTC	CASSQGRWYEQFF
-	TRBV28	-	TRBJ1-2	TGTGCCAGCAGTTTATTCGGGGTCGGTGGCTACACCTTC	CASSLFGVGGYTF
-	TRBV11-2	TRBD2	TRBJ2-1	TGTGCCAGCAACAAGGGTGTACTAGCGGGGGGCGGAAACTACAATGAGCAGTTCTTC	CASNKGVLAGGGNYNEQFF
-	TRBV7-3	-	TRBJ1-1	TGTGCCAGCAGGGAGACGGTGAACACTGAAGCTTTCTTT	CASRETVNTEAFF
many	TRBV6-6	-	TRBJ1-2	TGTGCCAGCAGTCGAGGGGGGGGGCGTGCGGGAGGTTATGGCTACACCTTC	CASSRGGGRAGGYGYTF
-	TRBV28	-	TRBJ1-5	TGTGCCAGCAGTTTAGGACAGAAACAACAGCCCCAGCATTTT	CASSLGQKQQPQHF
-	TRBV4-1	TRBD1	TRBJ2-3	TGCGCCAGCAGCCAAGACCGGGACAGGGGACGAGATACGCAGTATTTT	CASSQDRDRGRDTQYF
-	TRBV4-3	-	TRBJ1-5	TGCGCCAGCAGCCAACAGGTGTCCCATCAGCCCCAGCATTTT	CASSQQVSHQPQHF
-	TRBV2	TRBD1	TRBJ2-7	TGTGCCACGTACGTGACAGGGCCATCCTACGAGCAGTACTTC	CATYVTGPSYEQYF
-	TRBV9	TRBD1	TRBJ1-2	TGTGCCAGCAGCGTAGACATGAGAGGTGGGAGAGGGACAGATCGTCAGCACTATGGCTACACCTTC	CASSVDMRGGRGTDRQHYGYTF
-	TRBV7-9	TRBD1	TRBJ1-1	TGTGCCAGCAGGCCACAGGGGACTGTCGAAGCTTTCTTT	CASRPQGTVEAFF
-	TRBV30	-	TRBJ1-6	TGTGCCTGGAGTGTACAGGGATATTCACCCCTCCACTTT	CAWSVQGYSPLHF
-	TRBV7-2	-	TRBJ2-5	TGTGCCAGCAGCGACTCGGTCGGGTTCCCACAAGAGACCCAGTACTTC	CASSDSVGFPQETQYF
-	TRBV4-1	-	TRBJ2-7	TGCGCCAGCAGCCCCCCCCCGGCGGGGAACCACGAGCAGTACTTC	CASSPPPAGNHEQYF
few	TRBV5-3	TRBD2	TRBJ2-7	TGTGCCAGAAGCTTGGTGTTAGCGGGCCGAAACGCACTCTACGAGCAGTACTTC	CARSLVLAGRNALYEQYF
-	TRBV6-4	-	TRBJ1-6	TGTGCCAGCAGTGACTCATACGGGAATAATTCACCCCTCCACTTT	CASSDSYGNNSPLHF
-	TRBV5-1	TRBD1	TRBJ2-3	TGCGCCAGCAGCAGGGACAGGGAGGCAGATACGCAGTATTTT	CASSRDREADTQYF
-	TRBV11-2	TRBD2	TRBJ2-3	TGTGCCAGCAGCGTCCTTTTGGGACTAGCGGGAGAAGGTACAGATACGCAGTATTTT	CASSVLLGLAGEGTDTQYF
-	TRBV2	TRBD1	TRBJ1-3	TGTGCCGTCAACCCCCGGACAGGGCAGAACACCATATATTTT	CAVNPRTGQNTIYF
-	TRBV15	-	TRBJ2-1	TGTGCCACCAGCTCGAAGCGGTCTAGCTCCTACAATGAGCAGTTCTTC	CATSSKRSSSYNEQFF
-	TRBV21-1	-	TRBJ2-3	TGTGCCAGCATTCCGACTAGCGGTGAATTGTGGGGGGACACAGATACGCAGTATTTT	CASIPTSGELWGDTDTQYF
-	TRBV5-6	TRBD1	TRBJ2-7	TGTGCCAGCACCGGGACAGGGCTAACCTACGAGCAGTACTTC	CASTGTGLTYEQYF
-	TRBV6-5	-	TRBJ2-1	TGTGCCAGCAGTTACTCGAGCGGCGGCGCCTACAATGAGCAGTTCTTC	CASSYSSGGAYNEQFF
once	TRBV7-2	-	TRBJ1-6	TGTGCCAGCAGCTTTTTGCAGGGGCCATATAATTCACCCCTCCACTTT	CASSFLQGPYNSPLHF
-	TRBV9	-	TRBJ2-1	TGTGCCAGCAGCTTTGAGGGACTGGGGAACAATGAGCAGTTCTTC	CASSFEGLGNNEQFF
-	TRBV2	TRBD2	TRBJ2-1	TGTGCCAGCAAGGTGTCTAGCGGGGGAATTGAGCAGTTCTTC	CASKVSSGGIEQFF
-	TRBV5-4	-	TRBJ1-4	TGTGCCAGCAGCTTTGACAGGAATGAAAAACTGTTTTTT	CASSFDRNEKLFF
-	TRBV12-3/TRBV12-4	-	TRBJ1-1	TGTGCCAGCAGTGCGGGGGGCGCGCCTGAAGCTTTCTTT	CASSAGGAPEAFF
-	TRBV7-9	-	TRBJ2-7	TGTGCCAGCCTGTCGTCGGGTCACTACGAGCAGTACTTC	CASLSSGHYEQYF
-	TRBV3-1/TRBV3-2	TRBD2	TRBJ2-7	TGTGCCAGCAGCCAGGGGTCCGTCGGGAGGGAGCAGTACTTC	CASSQGSVGREQYF
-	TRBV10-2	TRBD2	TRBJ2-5	TGCGCCAGCAGTCGAACGGGGGGTCGGGAGACCCAGTACTTC	CASSRTGGRETQYF
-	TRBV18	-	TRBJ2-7	TGTGCCAGCTCACCACCGGGCGGGAACGAGCAGTACTTC	CASSPPGGNEQYF
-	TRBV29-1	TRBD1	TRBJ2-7	TGCAGCGTTACCACCGGGACAGGGGGTTTCGAGCAGTACTTC	CSVTTGTGGFEQYF
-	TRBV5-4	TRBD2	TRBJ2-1	TGTGCCAGCAGCTTGGGAGGGAGGGCCCTCGTCAATGAGCAGTTCTTC	CASSLGGRALVNEQFF
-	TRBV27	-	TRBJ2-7	TGTGCCAGCAGTTACTCCGGGAATTCCTACGAGCAGTACTTC	CASSYSGNSYEQYF
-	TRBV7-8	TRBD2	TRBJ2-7	TGTGCCAGCAGCTCACAAGTAGCGGGAGTTACCGCCTACGAGCAGTACTTC	CASSSQVAGVTAYEQYF
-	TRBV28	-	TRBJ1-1	TGTGCCAGCAGTTTGGATAGGCAGGCCGCTTTCTTT	CASSLDRQAAFF
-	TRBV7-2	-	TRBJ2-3	TGTGCCAGCAGCTTAGGGGCATCCCCCAGGAGGACAGATACGCAGTATTTT	CASSLGASPRRTDTQYF
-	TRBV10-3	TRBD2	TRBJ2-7	TGTGCCATCAGTGGGACTAGCGGGAAAGGCGAGCAGTACTTC	CAISGTSGKGEQYF
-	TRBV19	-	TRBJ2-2	TGTGCCAGTAGTATTCGGTGGGGCAGGACCGGGGAGCTGTTTTTT	CASSIRWGRTGELFF
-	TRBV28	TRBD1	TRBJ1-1	TGTGCCAGCAGTTTAGCAACAGGGGACACTGAAGCTTTCTTT	CASSLATGDTEAFF
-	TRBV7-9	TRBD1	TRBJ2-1	TGTGCCAGCCACCCCCGGGACAGGGGAGGCAATGAGCAGTTCTTC	CASHPRDRGGNEQFF
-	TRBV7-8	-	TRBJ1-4	TGTGCCAGCAGCTCCTGGGGGCGGGGGAATGAAAAACTGTTTTTT	CASSSWGRGNEKLFF
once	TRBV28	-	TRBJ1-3	TGTGCCAGCAGTTTGGACACCAAAGATGGAAACACCATATATTTT	CASSLDTKDGNTIYF
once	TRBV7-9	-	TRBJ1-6	TGTGCCAGCAGCTTGGGCCGTACAGAAAATTCACCCCTCCACTTT	CASSLGRTENSPLHF
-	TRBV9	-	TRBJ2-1	TGTGCCAGCAGCGCCCCGGGTTGGAATGAGCAGTTCTTC	CASSAPGWNEQFF
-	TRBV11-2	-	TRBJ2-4	TGTGCCAGCAGCCTCGAAAACCGGGCCAAAAACATTCAGTACTTC	CASSLENRAKNIQYF
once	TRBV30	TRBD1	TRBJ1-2	TGTGCCTGGAGGGGACAGGGAGACTATGGCTACACCTTC	CAWRGQGDYGYTF
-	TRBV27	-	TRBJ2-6	TGTGCCACCGGGGCTGGGGCCAACGTCCTGACTTTC	CATGAGANVLTF